This T cell receptor (beta chain) derives from a study of blood T cell repertoires in COVID-19 (dated by TCRdb to about 2020). Regarding the complete study: Samples from collaborators originated in the United States, Italy and Spain and spanned both the acute and convalescent phases of COVID-19. Where available, HLA class I and class II types were taken from metadata supplied by the sample provider and were not determined by assay-based typing. A freely available public database, intended as a resource for researchers studying the immune response to SARS-CoV-2, is where the repertoires were released. A de-identified subject ID, COVID-19 status, age in years and sex were almost always included in the sample metadata. Subjects who had been exposed to COVID-19, were actively infected with it, or had recovered from it provided the deeply sampled blood TCRbeta repertoires that made up the dataset. Samples were obtained from the ongoing ImmuneRACE study (first 160 participants) and from 1,254 subjects provided by 6 global collaborators. The material from the prospective study consisted of cDNA or gDNA derived from T cells, B-cell-depleted T cells, or PBMCs. General conclusions and limits of the study: How much clinical and demographic metadata was included differed by source and by participant, and the metadata was provided uncurated.

Collaborating institutions collected whole blood in K2EDTA tubes following their own protocols. Collaborator samples were shipped for TCRbeta analysis as frozen whole blood, isolated PBMCs, or DNA extracted from either sample type. Comment on this clone: Its antigen is currently not known. Base-call qualities are not available, and no considerably larger clone is one nucleotide away.

TCRbeta CDR3 regions were amplified from genomic DNA by means of the immunoSEQ Assay, a bias-controlled multiplex PCR. For the original study's pipeline: Nucleated cell counts per sample were estimated from amplification of reference gene primers within the assay. Sequence reads were collapsed and filtered to measure the absolute abundance of every unique TCRbeta CDR3 rearrangement. Productive Simpson clonality was computed per sample as the square root of Simpson's diversity index over productive rearrangements. The clones in this table, taken by TCRdb from immuneACCESS, are in-frame only. Not every clone is retained; where verified, under half of the shortfall comes from an unresolved V gene, and the cause of the rest is unknown. From that table come the V and J calls and clone size; the DNA was used to work out D and trimming. The sample table shows fewer than 85,000 clones, and around 87% are seen once. The top ten constitute 6.5% to 8.5% of the sample.

The CDR3, from cysteine to phenylalanine, totals 14 residues. The DNA shown is the 42-base CDR3, in frame from base 1. The trim is 4 bases for V and 8 bases for J, with a gap of 17 bases between the germline ends. CDR1 and CDR2 were assigned from the germline V gene as SQVTM and ANQGSEA. The sample taken for sequencing was peripheral blood. Here the chain combines TRBV29-1 and TRBJ1-4, with the D gene not confidently named. The TCR was taken from a man aged 50-59 years with active COVID-19. The nucleotide sequence reads as follows: TGCAGCGTTGGACGGGGTAACGGGAAGGAAAAACTGTTTTTT. Its protein reads: CSVGRGNGKEKLFF.